In its sample, the clone carrying this TCR beta chain was seen a few times. No antigen is known for it. The data originate from a study of T and B cells in COVID-19 patients. Study-level findings and limits: Patients with COVID-19 reportedly showed strongly skewed T cell receptor beta variable and joining gene usage.

CDR1 and CDR2 (germline): DFQATT, SNEGSKA (reference sequence). The J segment lost 12 bases and the V segment lost 6 bases, leaving 12 bases of the junction unmatched. The CDR3 contains 13 residues. TRB rearrangements were amplified by multiplex PCR with BIOMED2 TRB-A/B primers. TCRdb reprocessed the multiplex PCR reads via MiXCR and lists one record per CDR3 protein. The table records more than 9,000 distinct CDR3 sequences, more than 30% of them present only once. Blood genomic DNA input for TRB amplification was 250-500 ng. Sequenced input: blood. The sequence derives from a human donor with active COVID-19. The chain couples TRBV20-1 to TRBJ2-1; 9 nucleotides match TRBD2. This CDR3 is CSAPDPAGGLQFF. CDR3 sequence (DNA): TGCAGTGCCCCTGACCCAGCGGGGGGACTGCAGTTCTTC.